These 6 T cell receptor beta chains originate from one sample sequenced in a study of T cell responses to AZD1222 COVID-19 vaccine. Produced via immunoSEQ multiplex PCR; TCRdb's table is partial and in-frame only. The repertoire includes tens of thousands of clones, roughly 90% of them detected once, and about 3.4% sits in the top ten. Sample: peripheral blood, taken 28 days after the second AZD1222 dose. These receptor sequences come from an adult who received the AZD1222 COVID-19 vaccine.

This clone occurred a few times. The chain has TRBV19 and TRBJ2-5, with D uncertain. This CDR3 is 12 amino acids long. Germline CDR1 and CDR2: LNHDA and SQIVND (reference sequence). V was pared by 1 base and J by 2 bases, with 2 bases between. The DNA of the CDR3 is TGTGCCAGTAGTATAGGGCAAGAGACCCAGTACTTC. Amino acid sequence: CASSIGQETQYF.

Here the CDR3 reads CASSQELLGIVGELFF. As DNA, the CDR3 is TGTGCCAGCAGCCAAGAACTCCTCGGGATTGTAGGGGAGCTGTTTTTT. This rearrangement joins TRBV4-2 to TRBJ2-2; D is perhaps TRBD2 (5 bases). Germline V gene lookup returns CDR1 LGHNA and CDR2 YNFKEQ. This CDR3 contains 16 residues. V lost 0 bases and J lost 8, with 16 bases in between.

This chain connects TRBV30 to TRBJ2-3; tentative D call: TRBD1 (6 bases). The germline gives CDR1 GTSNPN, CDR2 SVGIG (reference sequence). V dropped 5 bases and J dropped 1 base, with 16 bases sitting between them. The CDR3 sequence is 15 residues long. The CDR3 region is CAWATGWLGTDTQYF. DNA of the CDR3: TGTGCCTGGGCAACAGGGTGGTTGGGCACAGATACGCAGTATTTT.

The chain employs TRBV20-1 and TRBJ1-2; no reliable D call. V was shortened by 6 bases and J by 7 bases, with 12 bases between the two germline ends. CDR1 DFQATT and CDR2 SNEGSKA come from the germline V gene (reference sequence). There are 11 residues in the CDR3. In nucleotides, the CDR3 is TGCAGTGCCGCGATTCCGCCTGGCTACACCTTC. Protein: CSAAIPPGYTF.

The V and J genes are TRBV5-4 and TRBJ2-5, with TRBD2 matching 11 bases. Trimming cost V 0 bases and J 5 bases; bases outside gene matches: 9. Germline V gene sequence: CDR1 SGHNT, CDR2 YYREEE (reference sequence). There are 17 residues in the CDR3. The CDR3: CASSLVLLAGVKETQYF. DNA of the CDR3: TGTGCCAGCAGCTTGGTCCTACTAGCGGGGGTGAAGGAGACCCAGTACTTC.

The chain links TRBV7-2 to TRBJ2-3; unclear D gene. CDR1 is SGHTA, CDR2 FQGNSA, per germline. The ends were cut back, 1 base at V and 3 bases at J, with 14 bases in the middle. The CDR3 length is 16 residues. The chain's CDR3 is CASSLVRPSGTDTQYF. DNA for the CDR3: TGTGCCAGCAGCTTAGTAAGGCCATCCGGGACAGATACGCAGTATTTT.